Shown below are 6 T cell receptor beta chains from a single sample sequenced in a study of T cell clonality in common variable immunodeficiency. Regarding the study as a whole: Common variable immunodeficiency TCR beta sequences reportedly had fewer deletions and N-nucleotide insertions.

These TCRs' antigens remain unknown. Measured with immunoSEQ multiplex PCR; TCRdb has only the in-frame clones, and not every one. The specimen has fewer than 25,000 clones, none found just once. The sample consisted of peripheral blood mononuclear cells. All receptors come from a human donor with common variable immunodeficiency.

This clone was picked up many times. The read gets to within 3 residues of the CDR3 end, and the germline J gene fills in the rest. The rearrangement links TRBV5-5 to TRBJ2-4, with 7 bases matching TRBD1. The V and J ends lost 2 bases and 8 bases, in that order; junction bases with no gene match: 10. CDR3 length: 15 residues. CDR1 is SGHKS and CDR2 is YYEKEE in the germline V gene (reference sequence). CDR3: CASSFYLTQGDIQYF. CDR3 DNA (partial): TGTGCCAGCAGCTTCTACCTGACTCAGGGGGACATT. Complete variable domain (other parts from reference TRBV5-5 and TRBJ2-4): DAGVTQSPTHLIKTRGQQVTLRCSPISGHKSVSWYQQVLGQGPQFIFQYYEKEERGRGNFPDRFSARQFPNYSSELNVNALLLGDSALYLCASSFYLTQGDIQYFGAGTRLSVL.

This clone appeared many times. The CDR3 is cut off 3 residues early in the read; its end comes from the germline J gene. This rearrangement joins TRBV6-1 to TRBJ2-3; D possibly corresponds to TRBD1 (6 bases). The CDR3 runs 16 residues. The germline V and J ends were trimmed by 4 bases and 3 bases, with 17 bases remaining between them. Per the germline V gene, CDR1 is MNHNS and CDR2 is SASEGT. The sequenced part of the CDR3 DNA is TGTGCCAGCAGTGCAGGGCTAGGGGGTAGGACAGATACG. Amino acid sequence: CASSAGLGGRTDT. In full, the CDR3 reads CASSAGLGGRTDTQYF.

This clone was observed at least ten times. The CDR3 end is not reached by the read, which stops 3 residues before it; the germline J gene fills it in. The V gene is TRBV7-9, the J gene TRBJ2-2; D uncertain. The CDR3 loop spans 15 amino acids. V was clipped by 5 bases and J by 0 bases, with 10 bases between them. Germline values: CDR1 SEHNR, CDR2 FQNEAQ (reference sequence). Incomplete CDR3 DNA: TGTGCCAGCAGCCTAGGGCAGTCGAACACCGGGGAG. Amino acid sequence: CASSLGQSNTGE. The entire CDR3 sequence reads CASSLGQSNTGELFF.

Partial CDR3 DNA: TGCAGTGCTACCCCGGGACTATCTACAGATACG. As protein: CSATPGLSTDT. The CDR3 in full is CSATPGLSTDTQYF. This sequence joins TRBV20-1 and TRBJ2-3; 7 bases agree with TRBD2. The read ends 3 residues early relative to the CDR3; the germline J gene fills the gap. Germline CDR1 and CDR2: DFQATT and SNEGSKA (reference sequence). J was trimmed by 3 bases and V by 4 bases; bases with no gene match: 7. This CDR3 has 14 amino acids.

This clone was seen many times. The read stops 3 residues short of the end of the CDR3; the missing end is completed from the germline J gene. This chain uses TRBV5-1 with TRBJ2-7, with 12 nucleotides matching TRBD2. Trimming cost V 4 bases and J 0 bases; bases outside gene matches: 8. The CDR3 contains 17 residues. The germline CDR1 and CDR2 sequences are SGHRS and YFSETQ. CDR3 bases read: TGCGCCAGCAGCCAGATCTCTAGCGGGAGGGGCTCCTACGAG. It yields the protein CASSQISSGRGSYE. The complete CDR3 sequence is CASSQISSGRGSYEQYF.

This clone was recorded many times. The CDR3 end is not reached by the read, which stops 3 residues before it; the germline J gene fills it in. This chain joins TRBV20-1 and TRBJ2-1; possible D gene TRBD2, 5 bases. The length of the CDR3 is 15 residues. The V end was cut by 2 bases, the J end by 2 bases, with 13 bases between. Germline V gene data show CDR1 as DFQATT and CDR2 as SNEGSKA (reference sequence). CDR3 loop: CSARRAGSTYNEQFF. The sequenced part of the CDR3 DNA is TGCAGTGCTAGAAGGGCGGGCAGCACCTACAATGAG.